The 8 T cell receptor beta chains below come from one sample, sequenced in a study of blood T cell repertoires in COVID-19. TCRdb's copy holds only in-frame clones and misses some; the assay was immunoSEQ multiplex PCR. The sample consists of roughly 92,000 clones, around 80% of them appearing once. Sequenced material: peripheral blood. The receptors derive from a woman at least 80 years old with active or convalescent COVID-19.

V is TRBV19 and J is TRBJ2-7, with D unresolved. CDR3 size: 11 residues. The V end lost 3 bases, the J end lost 12 bases, and 12 bases lay between the germline ends. Germline loops: CDR1 LNHDA, CDR2 SQIVND (reference sequence). The CDR3 DNA is TGTGCCAGTAGTATGTATGGGCGTTGGTACTTC. Its protein is CASSMYGRWYF.

The chain carries TRBV2 and TRBJ2-7, with TRBD2 matching over 16 bases. This CDR3 has 17 residues. Germline trimming cut 5 bases from V and 5 bases from J; bases unmatched to any gene: 9. Germline assignment: CDR1 SNHLY and CDR2 FYNNEI. The CDR3 nucleotides are TGTGCCAGCAGTCTGGGACTAGCGGGAGGGCTAGCCAACGAGCAGTACTTC. This encodes CASSLGLAGGLANEQYF.

The chain couples TRBV11-3 to TRBJ2-1; TRBD2 agrees at 8 bases. From germline, CDR1 is SGHNT and CDR2 YENEEA. The CDR3 spans 13 residues. Germline trimming cut 4 bases from V and 9 bases from J; bases unmatched to any gene: 5. The CDR3 protein is CASSSGRAGEQFF. CDR3 DNA sequence: TGTGCCAGCAGCTCCGGGAGGGCCGGTGAGCAGTTCTTC.

The chain is built from TRBV5-1 and TRBJ2-7; 7 bases are shared with TRBD2. The germline V gene has CDR1 SGHRS and CDR2 YFSETQ. The CDR3 length is 13 residues. V shed 0 bases and J 7 bases; nucleotides not matched to a gene: 4. The CDR3 sequence is CASSLELAFEQYF. The CDR3 DNA sequence: TGCGCCAGCAGCTTGGAACTAGCGTTTGAGCAGTACTTC.

The chain recombines TRBV18 with TRBJ2-7; TRBD1 aligns across 8 bases. This CDR3 contains 16 residues. V was clipped by 0 bases and J by 7 bases; unmatched bases: 11. CDR1 KGHSH and CDR2 LQKENI come from the germline V gene. For the CDR3, the DNA is TGTGCCAGCTCACCACCGAGCGGACAGGGCTTGGGGGAGCAGTACTTC. Translation: CASSPPSGQGLGEQYF.

The J gene is TRBJ1-1, the V gene TRBV5-1; 10 bases are shared with TRBD1. The CDR3 has 18 residues. Germline CDR1 SGHRS, CDR2 YFSETQ. The trim removed 4 bases at V and 0 bases at J, leaving 12 bases unmatched. The CDR3 reads CASSLTGTGASMNTEAFF. The CDR3 nucleotides read TGCGCCAGCAGCCTTACCGGGACAGGGGCCTCCATGAACACTGAAGCTTTCTTT.

A few counts support this clone. The V gene is TRBV5-1, the J gene TRBJ2-7; 15 bases agree with TRBD2. Germline lookup yields CDR1 SGHRS and CDR2 YFSETQ. Trimming took 4 bases from V and 6 from J; bases not matched to a gene: 8. This CDR3 has 16 amino acids. The CDR3 DNA sequence: TGCGCCAGCAGCATCGGGACTAGCGGGGGGCCTCTCGAGCAGTACTTC. Translation gives CASSIGTSGGPLEQYF. Based on the CDR3 plus reference TRBV5-1 and TRBJ2-7, the full variable domain is KAGVTQTPRYLIKTRGQQVTLSCSPISGHRSVSWYQQTPGQGLQFLFEYFSETQRNKGNFPGRFSGRQFSNSRSEMNVSTLELGDSALYLCASSIGTSGGPLEQYFGPGTRLTVT.

The chain joins TRBV5-4 to TRBJ1-1; D remains ambiguous. This CDR3 spans 12 amino acids. Germline CDR1 and CDR2: SGHNT and YYREEE (reference sequence). V dropped 3 bases and J dropped 8 bases, with 11 bases sitting between them. This CDR3 reads CASSYNREEAFF. The CDR3 DNA follows: TGTGCCAGCAGCTATAACCGAGAAGAAGCTTTCTTT.